Sequencing of this TCR beta chain was carried out in a study of early stage breast cancer tumors (dated by TCRdb to between 2016 and 2019). At the level of the whole study: Of the roughly 15 invasive breast tumors, eleven to twelve were found to be estrogen receptor-positive, progesterone receptor-positive and HER2-negative. Eight of the 12 ER+/PR+/HER2- tumors were invasive ductal carcinomas, while the other four were invasive lobular carcinomas. A read coverage of roughly 10-fold per sample was achieved on average. Across all samples, 2.5 million to 3 million templates representing roughly 1 million unique clonotypes were detected. Study-wide findings and limitations: Enriched TCRB sequences shared across patients were mostly commonly generated sequences, unlikely to play an important role in the tumor microenvironment. About 2.7-fold higher T cell density and higher clonality were observed in tumors than in adjacent normal breast tissue. The small cohort size prevented analysis by tumor subtype. Sequencing bulk genomic DNA from unsorted cells could not capture chain pairing or functional markers like CD4, CD8 and FOXP3. Repertoires from blood and normal breast were more alike than repertoires from blood and tumor, and in about 85% of the 16 patients, comparing each tissue with blood separated tumor from normal.

This clone is medium-sized (0.01 to 0.1%) in terms of sample share. Its recognized antigen is unknown. Base qualities are not recorded, but no much larger clone differs from it by a single base. Dicing about 17-50 mg of tumor tissue typically gave a DNA yield of more than 2.5 ug. The study profiled bulk TCR beta-chain repertoires in matched peripheral blood, tumor and adjacent normal breast tissue taken from approximately 15 patients with early-stage breast cancer. Following resection, visually identified tumor tissue was excised and transferred into prechilled RNAlater. Tumor tissue (roughly 18-55 mg) was diced and then homogenized with a TissueLyser II in RLTplus buffer containing beta-mercaptoethanol and antifoaming agent. The Qiagen AllPrep DNA/RNA Mini kit was used to extract genomic DNA. From the cysteine through the phenylalanine, the CDR3 covers 14 amino acids. Only CDR3 DNA remains: 42 bases, in frame from the first base. V lost 5 bases and J lost 4 bases, and the count of bases not matched to a germline gene is 4. From the germline V gene, CDR1 is MNHEY and CDR2 is SVGAGI.

Each sample was amplified in two independent genomic DNA replicates, using 0.5 ug for blood and around 1.5 ug for tumor or normal breast. TCRB sequencing of genomic DNA was carried out with the ImmunoSeq Intro kit according to the manufacturer's instructions. The multiplex PCR ran for roughly 29 cycles using proprietary primers and spike-in control sequences for absolute quantification. Single-end 150-bp reads were used to sequence an 87-bp fragment spanning the CDR3 and the flanking V and J genes. Each lane of an Illumina MiSeq running version 3.0 chemistry carried seven multiplexed samples, with two replicates apiece. From the authors' description of their analysis: The vendor's proprietary pipeline handled the raw data processing, merging both replicates into a single result for each sample. Productive rearrangements sharing the V-gene family, CDR3 amino acid sequence and J-gene segment were defined as clonotypes. To compute clonality, the normalized Shannon entropy (Pielou evenness) of TCRB abundances was subtracted from 1. To estimate T cell density, the total number of templates was divided by the input cell count, which was inferred from how much DNA went in. Total repertoire diversity and clonality were estimated with Recon using default parameters. Clonotypes with over 0.1% abundance in tumor and at least 32-fold higher abundance in tumor than in normal breast were defined as tumor-enriched. TCRdb stores this immuneACCESS table with in-frame sequences only. Part of the clones is absent; in the studies checked, under half of the shortfall reflects unresolved V genes, and no reason is known for the rest. Clone size and the V and J calls come from that table; the DNA yielded D and trimming. A total of nearly 25,000 clones appear in this sample, 65% to 75% of them only once. The ten top clones hold 9.9% of the sample.

Sequencing was performed on breast tumor tissue. The origin of this receptor is a person aged 55 to 70 with breast cancer. The chain couples TRBV6-5 to TRBJ2-7, and 11 bases in between align with TRBD2. The CDR3 in this case is CASSAGTSGYEQYF. The DNA is as follows: TGTGCCAGCAGTGCCGGGACTAGCGGATACGAGCAGTACTTC.